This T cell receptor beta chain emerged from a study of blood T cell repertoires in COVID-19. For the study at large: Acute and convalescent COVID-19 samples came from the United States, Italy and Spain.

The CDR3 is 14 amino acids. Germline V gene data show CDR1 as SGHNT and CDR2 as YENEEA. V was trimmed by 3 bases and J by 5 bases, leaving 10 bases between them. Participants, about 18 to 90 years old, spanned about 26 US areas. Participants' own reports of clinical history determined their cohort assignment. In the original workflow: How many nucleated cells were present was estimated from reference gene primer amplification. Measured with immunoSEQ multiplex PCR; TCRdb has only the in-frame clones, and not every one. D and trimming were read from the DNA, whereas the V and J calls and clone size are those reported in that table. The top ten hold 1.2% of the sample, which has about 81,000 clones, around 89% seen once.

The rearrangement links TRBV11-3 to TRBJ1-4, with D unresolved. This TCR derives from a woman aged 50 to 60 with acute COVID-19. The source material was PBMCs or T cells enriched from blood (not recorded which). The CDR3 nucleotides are TGTGCCAGCAGCTTCGCGGGAGCCAATGAAAAACTGTTTTTT. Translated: CASSFAGANEKLFF.